This TCR beta chain was captured by sequencing in a study of shared clonotypes between healthy human individuals. Clones were sequenced by immunoSEQ multiplex PCR, and TCRdb holds only the in-frame ones, with some missing. The data hold about 1.4 million clones, with about 96% observed a single time. Turning to this clone: Its antigen is unidentified.

Germline V gives CDR1 SGHDT, CDR2 YYEEEE. CDR3 size: 14 residues. Trimming cost V 4 bases and J 4 bases; bases outside gene matches: 8. The donors were adults (healthy and HIV-negative) with no recent acute infections or vaccinations. The study, taken as a whole, reports: Compared with memory subsets, naive subsets generally had larger estimated richness. Unshared clonotypes carried lower generation probabilities than those common to all four donors.

The gene calls are TRBV5-6 and TRBJ2-7; 7 bases map to TRBD2. This TCR was recovered from a man under 40 in good health. Sequenced input: naive CD4+ T cells sorted from blood. As for subset: CD45RA+ positively selected. The CDR3 DNA reads as TGTGCCAGCAGCGCCCGCGGGGGAAAGTACGAGCAGTACTTC. This gives the protein CASSARGGKYEQYF.